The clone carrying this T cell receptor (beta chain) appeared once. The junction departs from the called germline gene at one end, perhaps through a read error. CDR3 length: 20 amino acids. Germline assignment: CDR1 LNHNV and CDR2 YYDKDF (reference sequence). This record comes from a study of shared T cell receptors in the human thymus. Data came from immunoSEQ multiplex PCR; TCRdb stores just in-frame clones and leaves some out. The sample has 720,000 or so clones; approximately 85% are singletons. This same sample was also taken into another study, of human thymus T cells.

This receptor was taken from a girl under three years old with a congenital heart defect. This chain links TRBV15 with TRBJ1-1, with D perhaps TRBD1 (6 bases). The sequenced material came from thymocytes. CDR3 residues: CATSRERRGIQGTTGTEAFF. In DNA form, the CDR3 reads TGTGCCACCAGCCGAGAGAGAAGAGGGATACAGGGTACAACGGGCACTGAAGCTTTCTTT.